This is a list of T cell receptor beta chains from one sample in a study of beta chain features in type 1 diabetes. The data were produced by immunoSEQ multiplex PCR, yet TCRdb's version contains in-frame clones alone and is incomplete. Among 150,000 to 200,000 clones listed, around 63% were seen once. Sequencing was performed on naive CD4+ T cells from blood. These TCRs come from a man aged 30 to 39 with type 1 diabetes. CDR3s include the opening cysteine and the closing phenylalanine or tryptophan. The D gene is left open where the match is weak. Not every row has a clone size; where given, it reads once, few, many or a size class.

clone_size,v_call,cdr3_length,d_call,j_call,cdr3_aa,cdr3_nt
NA,TRBV29-1,12,NA,TRBJ2-5,CSGGPWGETQYF,TGCAGCGGGGGCCCCTGGGGGGAGACCCAGTACTTC
few,TRBV10-3,11,NA,TRBJ2-5,CAISDQETQYF,TGTGCCATCAGTGACCAAGAGACCCAGTACTTC
NA,TRBV7-2,15,TRBD1,TRBJ1-1,CASSLRQGAGAEAFF,TGTGCCAGCAGCCTTAGACAGGGGGCAGGCGCTGAAGCTTTCTTT
NA,TRBV29-1,12,NA,TRBJ2-7,CSVSQTSYEQYF,TGCAGCGTTAGCCAGACTTCCTACGAGCAGTACTTC
few,TRBV7-9,12,NA,TRBJ2-5,CASSLLLKTQYF,TGTGCCAGCAGCCTACTACTTAAGACCCAGTACTTC
NA,TRBV7-2,15,NA,TRBJ2-7,CASSPQGQVTYEQYF,TGTGCCAGCAGCCCCCAGGGCCAAGTCACCTACGAGCAGTACTTC
NA,TRBV20-1,11,TRBD1,TRBJ1-2,CSATTGVGYTF,TGCAGTGCCACGACAGGGGTCGGCTACACCTTC
NA,TRBV10-3,15,NA,TRBJ2-5,CAISESNGFQETQYF,TGTGCCATCAGTGAGTCGAACGGGTTCCAAGAGACCCAGTACTTC
NA,TRBV4-3,17,TRBD2,TRBJ2-3,CASSQDQLAGGTDTQYF,TGCGCCAGCAGCCAAGATCAGCTAGCGGGGGGCACAGATACGCAGTATTTT
NA,TRBV30,15,TRBD1,TRBJ2-5,CAWSSHRGREETQYF,TGTGCCTGGAGTTCGCACAGGGGGCGGGAGGAGACCCAGTACTTC
NA,TRBV28,14,TRBD1,TRBJ2-1,CASSSLTGQEIQFF,TGTGCCAGCAGTTCCCTCACCGGACAGGAGATACAGTTCTTC
once,TRBV9,17,NA,TRBJ2-2,CASSVMGRLANTGELFF,TGTGCCAGCAGCGTCATGGGACGCTTAGCGAACACCGGGGAGCTGTTTTTT
NA,TRBV7-9,15,TRBD1,TRBJ1-1,CASDPGRGLNTEAFF,TGTGCCAGCGACCCAGGGAGGGGGCTGAACACTGAAGCTTTCTTT
few,TRBV2,13,NA,TRBJ1-1,CASSKTVNTEAFF,TGTGCCAGCAGTAAGACAGTGAACACTGAAGCTTTCTTT
NA,TRBV5-1,15,NA,TRBJ2-1,CASSLGGYSYNEQFF,TGCGCCAGTTCTTTGGGTGGATACTCCTACAATGAGCAGTTCTTC
NA,TRBV10-3,16,TRBD1,TRBJ2-7,CAISESSGQGLYEQYF,TGTGCCATCAGTGAGTCATCGGGACAGGGACTGTACGAGCAGTACTTC
NA,TRBV7-2,15,NA,TRBJ2-3,CASSLGSSSTDTQYF,TGTGCCAGCAGCTTAGGATCGTCTAGCACAGATACGCAGTATTTT
NA,TRBV7-8,14,NA,TRBJ2-7,CASSLARLTYEQYF,TGTGCCAGCAGCTTAGCCCGTTTAACCTACGAGCAGTACTTC
few,TRBV7-9,12,NA,TRBJ2-4,CASSLATNIQYF,TGTGCCAGCAGCTTAGCTACAAACATTCAGTACTTC
NA,TRBV4-3,17,NA,TRBJ2-1,CASSQAGRVRSYNEQFF,TGCGCCAGCAGCCAAGCGGGGCGGGTACGCTCCTACAATGAGCAGTTCTTC
NA,TRBV25-1,13,NA,TRBJ1-1,CASSEPANTEAFF,TGTGCCAGCAGTGAACCAGCGAACACTGAAGCTTTCTTT
NA,TRBV7-2,14,NA,TRBJ2-5,CASSFRGSQETQYF,TGTGCCAGCAGCTTCCGGGGCTCCCAAGAGACCCAGTACTTC
NA,TRBV18,17,NA,TRBJ2-1,CASSPRQRGFSYNEQFF,TGTGCCAGCTCACCCCGTCAGAGGGGTTTCTCCTACAATGAGCAGTTCTTC
few,TRBV28,15,NA,TRBJ2-4,CASTSDRTAKNIQYF,TGTGCCAGCACCTCAGACAGGACAGCCAAAAACATTCAGTACTTC
NA,TRBV7-8,12,NA,TRBJ2-7,CASSLTVYEQYF,TGTGCCAGCAGCTTAACCGTCTACGAGCAGTACTTC
NA,TRBV27,14,TRBD1,TRBJ2-5,CASSPRQGSETQYF,TGTGCCAGCAGTCCACGACAGGGGTCAGAGACCCAGTACTTC
few,TRBV25-1,15,NA,TRBJ1-6,CASSDPGEYNSPLHF,TGTGCCAGCAGTGATCCGGGAGAATATAATTCACCCCTCCACTTT
NA,TRBV13,15,TRBD1,TRBJ1-3,CASRTGGNSGNTIYF,TGTGCCAGCAGAACAGGGGGAAACTCTGGAAACACCATATATTTT
NA,TRBV7-9,14,NA,TRBJ2-5,CASSLAGLQETQYF,TGTGCCAGCAGCTTAGCGGGCCTGCAAGAGACCCAGTACTTC
NA,TRBV29-1,11,NA,TRBJ2-7,CSVYTGYEQYF,TGCAGCGTTTACACAGGGTACGAGCAGTACTTC
few,TRBV2,14,NA,TRBJ2-4,CASSYRVSENIQYF,TGTGCCAGCAGCTACAGGGTTAGCGAAAACATTCAGTACTTC
NA,TRBV29-1,16,TRBD1,TRBJ2-1,CSAIRPGQGAYNEQFF,TGCAGCGCCATTCGGCCGGGACAGGGGGCCTACAATGAGCAGTTCTTC